One T cell receptor (beta chain) is described in this entry. Its antigen is currently unknown. Using its own MiXCR run on the RT-PCR reads, TCRdb lists one record per CDR3 protein. Seen here are 650,000 to 850,000 distinct CDR3 sequences, about 15% observed once, and the top ten hold around 6.5%. The data were taken from a study of response to subunit inactivated influenza vaccine. This CDR3 region has 16 residues. The V gene lost 0 bases and the J gene lost 0 bases, with 6 bases spanning the gap. Germline V gene lookup returns CDR1 ENHRY and CDR2 SYGVKD. General study findings and limits: Every seasonal influenza vaccination brings in few new T cells, the authors suggested.

Specimen: PBMCs from blood, collected around 14 days before vaccination. The clonotype originates from a middle-aged man who received an inactivated influenza vaccine. The chain recombines TRBV10-3 with TRBJ2-6; the D is unclear. The CDR3 is CAISESDNSGANVLTF. In DNA form, the CDR3 reads TGTGCCATCAGTGAGTCTGACAACTCTGGGGCCAACGTCCTGACTTTC.